This TCR beta chain was retrieved from a study of blood T cell repertoires in COVID-19. Study-level information: Donors in the United States, Italy and Spain gave samples during acute or convalescent COVID-19. T cells, B-cell-depleted T cells, or PBMCs provided the cDNA or gDNA that served as material.

CDR3 length: 15 residues. With 0 bases removed from V and 1 base from J, the gap between germline ends came to 10 bases. The V gene's germline CDR1 is SGHRS and CDR2 YFSETQ. Original handling: Amplification from reference gene primers served as the basis for estimated nucleated cell counts. Data came from immunoSEQ multiplex PCR; TCRdb stores just in-frame clones and leaves some out. V and J calls plus clone size are reproduced from that table; the DNA served to infer D and trimming. The sample holds 250,000 or so clones; 91% are singletons and the top ten take approximately 3%. The clonotype was recovered from a man aged 35-49 years who had been exposed to COVID-19. Sequencing was done on a sample of PBMCs or T cells enriched from blood (not recorded which). The rearrangement uses TRBV5-1 and TRBJ1-1; D is unresolved. This CDR3 is CASSLDNTGNTEAFF. CDR3 in DNA: TGCGCCAGCAGCTTGGATAATACGGGGAACACTGAAGCTTTCTTT.